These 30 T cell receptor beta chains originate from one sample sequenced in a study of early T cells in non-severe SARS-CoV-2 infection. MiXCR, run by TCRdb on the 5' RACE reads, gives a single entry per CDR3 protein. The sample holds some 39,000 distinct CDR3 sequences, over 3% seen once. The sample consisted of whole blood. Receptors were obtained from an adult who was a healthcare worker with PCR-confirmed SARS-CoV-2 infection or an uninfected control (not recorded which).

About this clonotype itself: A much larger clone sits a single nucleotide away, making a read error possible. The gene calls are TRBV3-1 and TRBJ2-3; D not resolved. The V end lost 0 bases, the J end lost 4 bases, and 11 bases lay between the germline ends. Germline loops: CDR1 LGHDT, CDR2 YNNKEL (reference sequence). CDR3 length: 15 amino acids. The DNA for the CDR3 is TGTGCCAGCAGCCAAGATCCGAACAGATCAGATACGCAGTATTTT. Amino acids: CASSQDPNRSDTQYF.

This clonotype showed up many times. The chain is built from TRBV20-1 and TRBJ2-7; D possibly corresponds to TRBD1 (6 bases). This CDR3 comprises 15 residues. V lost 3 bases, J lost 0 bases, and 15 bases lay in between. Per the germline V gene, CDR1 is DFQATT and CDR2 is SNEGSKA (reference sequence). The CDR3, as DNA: TGCAGTGCTAGGCCCGGGACACCAAGCTCCTACGAGCAGTACTTC. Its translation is CSARPGTPSSYEQYF.

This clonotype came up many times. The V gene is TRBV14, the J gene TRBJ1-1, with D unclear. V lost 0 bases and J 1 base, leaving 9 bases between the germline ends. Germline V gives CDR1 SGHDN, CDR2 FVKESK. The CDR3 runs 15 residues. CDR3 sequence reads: CASSQDSPGNTEAFF. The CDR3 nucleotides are TGTGCCAGCAGCCAAGATAGTCCCGGGAACACTGAAGCTTTCTTT.

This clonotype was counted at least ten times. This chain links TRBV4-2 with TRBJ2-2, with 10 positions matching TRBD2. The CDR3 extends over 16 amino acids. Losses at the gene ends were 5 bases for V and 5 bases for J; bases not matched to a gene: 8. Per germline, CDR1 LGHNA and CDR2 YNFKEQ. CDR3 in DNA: TGTGCCAGCAGCTCTATAGCGGGGGGCGGGACCGGGGAGCTGTTTTTT. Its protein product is CASSSIAGGGTGELFF.

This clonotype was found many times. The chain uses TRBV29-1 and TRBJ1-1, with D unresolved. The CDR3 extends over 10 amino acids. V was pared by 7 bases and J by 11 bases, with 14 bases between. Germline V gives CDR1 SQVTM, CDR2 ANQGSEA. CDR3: CSGVDEKAFF. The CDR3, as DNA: TGCAGCGGTGTGGATGAGAAGGCTTTCTTT.

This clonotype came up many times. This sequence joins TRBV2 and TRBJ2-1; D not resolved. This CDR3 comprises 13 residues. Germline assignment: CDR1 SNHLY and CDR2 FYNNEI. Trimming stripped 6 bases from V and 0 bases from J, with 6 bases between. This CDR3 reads CASRVSSYNEQFF. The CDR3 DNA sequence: TGTGCCAGCAGGGTCAGCTCCTACAATGAGCAGTTCTTC.

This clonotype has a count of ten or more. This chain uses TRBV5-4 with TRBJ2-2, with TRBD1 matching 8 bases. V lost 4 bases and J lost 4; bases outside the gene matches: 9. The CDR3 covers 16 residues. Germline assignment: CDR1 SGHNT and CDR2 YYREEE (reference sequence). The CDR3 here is CASSPRTGTGTGELFF. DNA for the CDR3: TGTGCCAGCAGCCCCCGGACAGGGACCGGCACCGGGGAGCTGTTTTTT.

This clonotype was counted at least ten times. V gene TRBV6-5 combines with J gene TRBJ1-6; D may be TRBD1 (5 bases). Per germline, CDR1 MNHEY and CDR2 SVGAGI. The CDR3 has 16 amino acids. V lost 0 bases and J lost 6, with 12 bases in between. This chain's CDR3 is CASSYSMGRSNSPLHF. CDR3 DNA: TGTGCCAGCAGTTACTCGATGGGACGGAGTAATTCACCCCTCCACTTT.

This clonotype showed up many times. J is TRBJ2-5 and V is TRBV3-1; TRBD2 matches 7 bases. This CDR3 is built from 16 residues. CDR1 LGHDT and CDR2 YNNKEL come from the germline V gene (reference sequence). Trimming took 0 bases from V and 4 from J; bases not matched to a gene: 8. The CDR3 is CASSQDPAGGGETQYF. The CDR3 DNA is TGTGCCAGCAGCCAAGATCCGGCAGGCGGGGGAGAGACCCAGTACTTC.

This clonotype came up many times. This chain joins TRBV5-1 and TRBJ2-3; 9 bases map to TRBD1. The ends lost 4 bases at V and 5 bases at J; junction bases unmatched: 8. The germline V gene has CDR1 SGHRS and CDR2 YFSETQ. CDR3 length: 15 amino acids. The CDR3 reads CASSREGQGVDTQYF. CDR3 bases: TGCGCCAGCAGCCGCGAGGGACAGGGTGTAGATACGCAGTATTTT.

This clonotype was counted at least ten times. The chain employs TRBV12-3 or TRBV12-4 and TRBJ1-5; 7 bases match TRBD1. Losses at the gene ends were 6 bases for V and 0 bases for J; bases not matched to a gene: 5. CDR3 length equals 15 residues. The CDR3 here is CASSLQGVSNQPQHF. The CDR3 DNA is TGTGCCAGCAGCTTGCAGGGGGTTAGCAATCAGCCCCAGCATTTT.

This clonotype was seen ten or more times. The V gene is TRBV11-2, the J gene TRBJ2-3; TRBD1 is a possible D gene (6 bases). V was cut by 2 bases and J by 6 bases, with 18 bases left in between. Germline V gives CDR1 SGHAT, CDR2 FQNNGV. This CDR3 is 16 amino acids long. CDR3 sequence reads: CASSLRDTPFPDTQYF. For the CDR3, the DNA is TGTGCCAGCAGCTTACGGGACACGCCGTTTCCCGATACGCAGTATTTT.

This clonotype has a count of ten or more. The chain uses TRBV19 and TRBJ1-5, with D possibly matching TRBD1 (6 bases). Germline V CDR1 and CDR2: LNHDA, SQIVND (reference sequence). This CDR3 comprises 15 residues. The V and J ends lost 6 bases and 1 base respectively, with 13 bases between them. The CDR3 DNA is TGTGCCAGTAGCCAACAGGGTGGCAGCAATCAGCCCCAGCATTTT. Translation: CASSQQGGSNQPQHF.

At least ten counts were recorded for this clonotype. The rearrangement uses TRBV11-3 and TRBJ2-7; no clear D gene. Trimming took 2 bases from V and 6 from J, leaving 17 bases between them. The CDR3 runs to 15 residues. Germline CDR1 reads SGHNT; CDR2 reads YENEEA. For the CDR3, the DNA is TGTGCCAGCAGCTTATCCGTGACCCGACCCACCGAGCAGTACTTC. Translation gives CASSLSVTRPTEQYF.

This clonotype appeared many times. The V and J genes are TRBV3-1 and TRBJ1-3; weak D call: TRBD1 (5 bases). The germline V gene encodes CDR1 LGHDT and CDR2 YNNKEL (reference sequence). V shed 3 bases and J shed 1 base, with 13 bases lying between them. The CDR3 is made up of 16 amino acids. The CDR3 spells CASSHINQGSGNTIYF. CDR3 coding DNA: TGTGCCAGCAGCCACATTAACCAGGGATCTGGAAACACCATATATTTT.

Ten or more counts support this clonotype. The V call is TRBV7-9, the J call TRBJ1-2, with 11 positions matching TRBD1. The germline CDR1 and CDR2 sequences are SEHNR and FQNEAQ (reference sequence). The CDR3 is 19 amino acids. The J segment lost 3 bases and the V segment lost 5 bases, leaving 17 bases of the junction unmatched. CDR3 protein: CASSGDRGMFKIVYYGYTF. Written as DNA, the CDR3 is TGTGCCAGCAGCGGGGACAGGGGGATGTTTAAAATCGTCTACTATGGCTACACCTTC.

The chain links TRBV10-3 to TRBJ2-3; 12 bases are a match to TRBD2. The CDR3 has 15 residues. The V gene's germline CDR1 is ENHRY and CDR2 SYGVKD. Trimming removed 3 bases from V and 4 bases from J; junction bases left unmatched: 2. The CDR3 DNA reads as TGTGCCATCAGTGATTCTAGCGGGGGGGCAGATACGCAGTATTTT. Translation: CAISDSSGGADTQYF.

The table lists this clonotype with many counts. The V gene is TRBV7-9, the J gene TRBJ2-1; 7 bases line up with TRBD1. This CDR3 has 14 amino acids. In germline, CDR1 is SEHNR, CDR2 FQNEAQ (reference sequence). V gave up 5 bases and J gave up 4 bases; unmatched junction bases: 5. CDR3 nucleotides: TGTGCCAGCAGCCGCGGACAGGATTACAATGAGCAGTTCTTC. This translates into CASSRGQDYNEQFF.

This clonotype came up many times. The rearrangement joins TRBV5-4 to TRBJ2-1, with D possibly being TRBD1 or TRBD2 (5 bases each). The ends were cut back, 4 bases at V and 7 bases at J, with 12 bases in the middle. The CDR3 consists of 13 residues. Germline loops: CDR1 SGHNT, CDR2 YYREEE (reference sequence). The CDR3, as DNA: TGTGCCAGCAGCGCCGGGACCAGTAATGAGCAGTTCTTC. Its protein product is CASSAGTSNEQFF.

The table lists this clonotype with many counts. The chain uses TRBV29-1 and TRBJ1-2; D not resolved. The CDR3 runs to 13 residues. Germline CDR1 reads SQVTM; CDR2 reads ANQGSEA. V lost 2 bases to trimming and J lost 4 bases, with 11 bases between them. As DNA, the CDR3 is TGCAGCGTTGAACGAGAGCGGATCTATGGCTACACCTTC. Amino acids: CSVERERIYGYTF.

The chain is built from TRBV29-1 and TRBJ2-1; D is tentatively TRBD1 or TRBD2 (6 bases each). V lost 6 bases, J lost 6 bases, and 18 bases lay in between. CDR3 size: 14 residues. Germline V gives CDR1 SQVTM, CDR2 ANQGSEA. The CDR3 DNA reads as TGCAGCGTGCGGAGGGTCAGGGGTGGCAATGAGCAGTTCTTC. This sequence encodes CSVRRVRGGNEQFF.

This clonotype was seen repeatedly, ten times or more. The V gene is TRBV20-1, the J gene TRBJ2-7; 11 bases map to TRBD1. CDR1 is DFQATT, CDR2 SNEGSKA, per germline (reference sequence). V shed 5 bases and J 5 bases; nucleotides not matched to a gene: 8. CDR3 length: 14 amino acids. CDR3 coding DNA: TGCAGTGCTTCCACCGGGACAGGGGGTGACGAGCAGTACTTC. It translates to CSASTGTGGDEQYF.

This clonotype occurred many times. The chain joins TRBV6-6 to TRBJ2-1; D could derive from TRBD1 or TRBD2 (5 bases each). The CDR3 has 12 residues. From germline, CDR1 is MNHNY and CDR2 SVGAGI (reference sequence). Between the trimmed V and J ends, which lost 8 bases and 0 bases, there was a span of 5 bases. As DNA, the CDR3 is TGTGCCAGCGGGGGCTCCTACAATGAGCAGTTCTTC. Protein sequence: CASGGSYNEQFF.

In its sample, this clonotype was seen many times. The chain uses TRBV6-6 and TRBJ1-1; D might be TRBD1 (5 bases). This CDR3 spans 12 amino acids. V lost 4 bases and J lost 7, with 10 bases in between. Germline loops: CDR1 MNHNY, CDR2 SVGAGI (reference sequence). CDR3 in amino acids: CASSSGLGEAFF. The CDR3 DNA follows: TGTGCCAGCAGTTCAGGGTTGGGTGAAGCTTTCTTT.

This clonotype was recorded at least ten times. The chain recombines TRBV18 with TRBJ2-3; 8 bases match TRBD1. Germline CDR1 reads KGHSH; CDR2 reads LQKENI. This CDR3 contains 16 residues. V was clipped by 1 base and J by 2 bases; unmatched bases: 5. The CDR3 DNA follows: TGTGCCAGCTCACCACGACAGGGGCGGACCACAGATACGCAGTATTTT. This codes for CASSPRQGRTTDTQYF.

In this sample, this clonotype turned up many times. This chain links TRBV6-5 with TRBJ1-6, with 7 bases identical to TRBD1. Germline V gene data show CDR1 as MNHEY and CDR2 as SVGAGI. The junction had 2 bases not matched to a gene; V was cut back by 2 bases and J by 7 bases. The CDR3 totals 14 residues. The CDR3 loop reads CASSYKGANSPLHF. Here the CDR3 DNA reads TGTGCCAGCAGTTACAAGGGGGCAAATTCACCCCTCCACTTT.

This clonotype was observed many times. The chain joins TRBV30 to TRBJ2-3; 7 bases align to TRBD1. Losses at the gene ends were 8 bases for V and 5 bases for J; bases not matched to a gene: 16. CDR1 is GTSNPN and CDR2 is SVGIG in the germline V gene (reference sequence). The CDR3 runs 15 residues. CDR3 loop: CASHKGQSQRDTQYF. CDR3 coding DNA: TGTGCCAGTCACAAGGGACAGAGCCAGAGAGATACGCAGTATTTT.

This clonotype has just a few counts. CDR3: CASSSGTDADTQYF. The CDR3 region has the DNA TGTGCCAGCTCCTCCGGGACGGACGCAGATACGCAGTATTTT. The chain recombines TRBV3-1 with TRBJ2-3; D is possibly TRBD1 or TRBD2 (5 bases each). CDR1 is LGHDT and CDR2 is YNNKEL in the germline V gene (reference sequence). V was clipped by 8 bases and J by 4 bases, with 16 bases between them. The CDR3 contains 14 residues.

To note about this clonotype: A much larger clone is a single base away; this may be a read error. CDR3 nucleotide sequence: TGTGCCTGGCGGAGATGGACTAGCTTGGATGAGCAGTTCTTC. Protein sequence: CAWRRWTSLDEQFF. This chain connects TRBV30 to TRBJ2-1, with 8 bases aligning to TRBD2. Germline lookup yields CDR1 GTSNPN and CDR2 SVGIG (reference sequence). CDR3 size: 14 residues. V trimming: 5 bases; J trimming: 8 bases; junction bases outside the gene matches: 11.

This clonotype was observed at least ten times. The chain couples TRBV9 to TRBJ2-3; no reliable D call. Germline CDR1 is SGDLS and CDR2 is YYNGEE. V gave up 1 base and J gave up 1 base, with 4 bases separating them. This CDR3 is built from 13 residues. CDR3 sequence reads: CASSVSGTDTQYF. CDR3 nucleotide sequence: TGTGCCAGCAGCGTATCTGGCACAGATACGCAGTATTTT.